One and the same sample provided the 2 T cell receptor beta chains below, sequenced in a study of blood T cell repertoires in COVID-19. The repertoire was sequenced with immunoSEQ multiplex PCR; TCRdb's copy has only in-frame clones and lacks some. The table has about 210,000 clones, about 82% seen once. The material sequenced was peripheral blood. The receptors were gathered from a man aged 55 to 70 with COVID-19, enrolled during active disease.

The genes are TRBV5-1 and TRBJ2-1; TRBD2 matches at 12 bases. From germline, CDR1 is SGHRS and CDR2 YFSETQ. With V trimmed by 4 bases and J by 9 bases, 8 bases remained unmatched. There are 15 residues in the CDR3. The chain's CDR3 is CASSLWTSGTLEQFF. CDR3 DNA sequence: TGCGCCAGCAGCCTTTGGACTAGCGGGACTCTTGAGCAGTTCTTC. Together with reference TRBV5-1 and TRBJ2-1, the CDR3 gives the full variable domain: KAGVTQTPRYLIKTRGQQVTLSCSPISGHRSVSWYQQTPGQGLQFLFEYFSETQRNKGNFPGRFSGRQFSNSRSEMNVSTLELGDSALYLCASSLWTSGTLEQFFGPGTRLTVL.

The V and J genes are TRBV7-3 and TRBJ2-5, with D possibly being TRBD1 (5 bases). The CDR3 consists of 14 residues. Trimming took off 4 bases at V and 2 bases at J, with 11 bases between the two ends. Germline assignment: CDR1 SGHTA and CDR2 FQGTGA. CDR3 in DNA: TGTGCCAGCAGCTCAGGGCGTCTACAAGAGACCCAGTACTTC. Protein: CASSSGRLQETQYF.